This T cell receptor (beta chain) appears in the sequencing data of a study of response to subunit inactivated influenza vaccine. General study results and limits: Authors proposed each seasonal influenza vaccination draws in few new T cells.

The table lists this clonotype with a few counts. What it recognizes is unknown. The V gene's germline CDR1 is SGHRS and CDR2 YFSETQ. The CDR3 has 15 amino acids. Trimming at V came to 6 bases and at J to 1 base, leaving 8 bases not matched to a gene. TCRdb independently ran MiXCR on the RT-PCR reads; one entry per CDR3 protein. The sample holds about 830,000 distinct CDR3 sequences; under 20% are singletons and the top ten take 11%. The sample in question was PBMCs from blood, obtained more than 4 days after vaccination. The TCR originated in a man aged 50 to 60 who received an inactivated influenza vaccine. The chain employs TRBV5-1 and TRBJ2-7; 9 positions match TRBD1. The CDR3 nucleotides are TGCGCCAGCAATAGGGAAGGGACAGGGTCCTACGAGCAGTACTTC. Translation: CASNREGTGSYEQYF.